This TCR beta chain appears in the sequencing data of a study of neoadjuvant anti-PD-1 for oral cavity cancer. Study details: Patients without progression received a fourth nivolumab dose around day 43, then surgical resection on days 50-56.

Clones were read by immunoSEQ multiplex PCR, and TCRdb kept only the in-frame ones, dropping some. This table has 9,400 or so clones, approximately 70% appearing once. This clone was found a few times. The antigen is not known. CDR1 is GTSNPN and CDR2 is SVGIG in the germline V gene (reference sequence). This CDR3 is 15 amino acids long. Trimming cost V 0 bases and J 6 bases; bases outside gene matches: 9. Study-wide results and limits: Higher pretreatment blood Treg/Th17 ratios correlated with higher pretreatment blood and lower post-treatment tumor TCRbeta clonality. With a few patients per group, TCR findings need larger cohorts.

Sequences were derived from tumor tissue, sampled before nivolumab (anti-PD-1) treatment. This receptor was obtained from a person between 40 and 79 years old with oral cavity squamous cell carcinoma. The chain employs TRBV30 and TRBJ1-1; 8 bases fit TRBD1. DNA for the CDR3: TGTGCCTGGAGTGTAATGGACAGGGTGAGTGCTGAAGCTTTCTTT. Protein: CAWSVMDRVSAEAFF.